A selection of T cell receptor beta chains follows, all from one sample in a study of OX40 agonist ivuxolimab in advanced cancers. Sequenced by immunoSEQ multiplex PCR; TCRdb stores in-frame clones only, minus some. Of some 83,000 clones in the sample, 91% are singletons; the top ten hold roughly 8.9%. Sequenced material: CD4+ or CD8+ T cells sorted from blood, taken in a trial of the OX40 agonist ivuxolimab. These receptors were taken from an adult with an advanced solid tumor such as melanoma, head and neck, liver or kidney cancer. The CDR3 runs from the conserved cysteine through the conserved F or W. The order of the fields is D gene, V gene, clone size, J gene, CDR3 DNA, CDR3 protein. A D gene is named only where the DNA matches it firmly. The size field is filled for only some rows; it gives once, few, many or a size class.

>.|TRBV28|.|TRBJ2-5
TGTGCCAGCAGTTTTCCGGGACGGTTTTCGGAGACCCAGTACTTC
CASSFPGRFSETQYF
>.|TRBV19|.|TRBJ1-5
TGTGCCAGTAGTATCGGGACACGGAATCAGCCCCAGCATTTT
CASSIGTRNQPQHF
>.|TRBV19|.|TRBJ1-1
TGTGCCAGTAGTCTCGGGCCGAACACTGAAGCTTTCTTT
CASSLGPNTEAFF
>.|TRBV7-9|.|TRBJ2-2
TGTGCCAGCAGCGACCGGGACACACCTGGGGAGCTGTTTTTT
CASSDRDTPGELFF
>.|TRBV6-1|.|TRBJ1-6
TGTGCCAGCAGGGACAGCAGGTCCTATAATTCACCCCTCCACTTT
CASRDSRSYNSPLHF
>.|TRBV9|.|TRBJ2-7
TGTGCCAGCAGCGTAGGTGGCGGACGGACGAAGGAGCAGTACTTC
CASSVGGGRTKEQYF
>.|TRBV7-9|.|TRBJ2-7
TGTGCCAGCAGCGGAGTCGCCCCCGAGCAGTACTTC
CASSGVAPEQYF
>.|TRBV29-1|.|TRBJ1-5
TGCAGCGTTGGTATGGGGAATCAGCCCCAGCATTTT
CSVGMGNQPQHF
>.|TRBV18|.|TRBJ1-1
TGTGCCAGCTCACCACCGATCAACAGGGTTGCCACTGAAGCTTTCTTT
CASSPPINRVATEAFF
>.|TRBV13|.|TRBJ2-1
TGCGCCAGCAGCTCGGACCCGTGGGAGCAGTTCTTC
CASSSDPWEQFF
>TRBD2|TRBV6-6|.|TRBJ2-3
TGTGCCACTTCGGCTGGGGCTAGCGGAGATACGCAGTATTTT
CATSAGASGDTQYF
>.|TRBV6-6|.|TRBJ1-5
TGTGCCAGCAGTTACGCAGGTTTAGGGCAGCCCCAGCATTTT
CASSYAGLGQPQHF
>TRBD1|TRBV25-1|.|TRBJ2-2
TGTGCCACCGCGACAGGGTCGATCGCCGGGGAGCTGTTTTTT
CATATGSIAGELFF
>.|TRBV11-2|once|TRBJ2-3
TGTGCCAGCAGCAACGGACTCCCAGATACGCAGTATTTT
CASSNGLPDTQYF
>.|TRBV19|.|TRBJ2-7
TGTGCCAGTAGTTGGTCGCTGGGGACTGACGAGCAGTACTTC
CASSWSLGTDEQYF
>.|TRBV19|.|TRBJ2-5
TGTGCCAGTAGTATTTGGGGGCTTGAGACCCAGTACTTC
CASSIWGLETQYF
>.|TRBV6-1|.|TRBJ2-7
TGTGCCAGCAGTGATAGGGGATACGAGCAGTACTTC
CASSDRGYEQYF
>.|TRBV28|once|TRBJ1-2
TGTGCCAGCAGTTCCTTGGACGGGATCCTCTATGGCTACACCTTC
CASSSLDGILYGYTF
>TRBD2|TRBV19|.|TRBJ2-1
TGTGCCAGTTCTGGACTAGCCCCCCTTTACCACAATGAGCAGTTCTTC
CASSGLAPLYHNEQFF
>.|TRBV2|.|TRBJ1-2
TGTGCCAGCATGTCATACCTAGGGACAAGCTATGGCTACACCTTC
CASMSYLGTSYGYTF
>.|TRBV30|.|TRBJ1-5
TGTGCCTGGAGTCCGAAACAGGGTCCCCAGCATTTT
CAWSPKQGPQHF
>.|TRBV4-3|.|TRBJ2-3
TGCGCCAGCAGCCAAGATTGGGCTCGTCAGACGCAGTATTTT
CASSQDWARQTQYF
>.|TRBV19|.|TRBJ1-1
TGTGCCAGTAGTATGAATTTGTGGAAGGACACTGAAGCTTTCTTT
CASSMNLWKDTEAFF
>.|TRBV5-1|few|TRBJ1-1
TGCGCCAGCAGGCAGTCCACTGAAGCTTTCTTT
CASRQSTEAFF
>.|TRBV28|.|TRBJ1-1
TGTGCCAGCAGTTTCATCCAGTTCACTGAAGCTTTCTTT
CASSFIQFTEAFF
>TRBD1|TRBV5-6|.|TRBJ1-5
TGTGCCAGCAGTCTTTCGGGACAGGGGAATCAGCCCCAGCATTTT
CASSLSGQGNQPQHF
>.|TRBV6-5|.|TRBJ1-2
TGTGCCAGCAGTTACGGTGGGGAAGACTATGGCTACACCTTC
CASSYGGEDYGYTF
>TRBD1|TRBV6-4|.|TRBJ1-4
TGTGCCAGCAGACTACGGGACAGGACGAATGAAAAACTGTTTTTT
CASRLRDRTNEKLFF
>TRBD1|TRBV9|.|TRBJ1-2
TGTGCCAGCAGCGCCGGGACAGTCTATGGCTACACCTTC
CASSAGTVYGYTF
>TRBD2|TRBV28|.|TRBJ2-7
TGTGCCAGCAGTTTATTTAGCGGGGGGGCCGACTACGAGCAGTACTTC
CASSLFSGGADYEQYF
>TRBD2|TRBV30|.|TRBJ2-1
TGTGCCTGGTCCGGGACTAGCTCCTACAATGAGCAGTTCTTC
CAWSGTSSYNEQFF
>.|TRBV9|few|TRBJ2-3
TGTGCCAGCAGCGTAGGACCAGATACGCAGTATTTT
CASSVGPDTQYF
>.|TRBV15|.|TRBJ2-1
TGTGCCACCAGTAGCTCCTACAATGAGCAGTTCTTC
CATSSSYNEQFF
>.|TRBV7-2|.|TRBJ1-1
TGTGCCAGCAGCTTAGCCACAGGGTCCTGGAACACTGAAGCTTTCTTT
CASSLATGSWNTEAFF
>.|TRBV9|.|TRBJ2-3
TGTGCCAGCAGCGTAGACAGAACAGTCCTGAGCACAGATACGCAGTATTTT
CASSVDRTVLSTDTQYF
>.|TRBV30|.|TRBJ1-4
TGTGCCTGGAGTTCCATTACAGGGTACGAACTGTTTTTT
CAWSSITGYELFF
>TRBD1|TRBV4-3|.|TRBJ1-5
TGCGCCAGCAGCCGGGGGACAGGGGAGGGTCAGCCCCAGCATTTT
CASSRGTGEGQPQHF
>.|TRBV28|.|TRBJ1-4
TGTGCCAGCAGATACTCATACAGGCTGTATTCTAATGAAAAACTGTTTTTT
CASRYSYRLYSNEKLFF
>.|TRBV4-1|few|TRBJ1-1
TGCGCCAGCAGCCAAGCTCACGGAGGGAGCGAAGCTTTCTTT
CASSQAHGGSEAFF
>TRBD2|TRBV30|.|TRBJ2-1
TGTGCCTGGAGTTACCTAGCGGAATTCTCCTACAATGAGCAGTTCTTC
CAWSYLAEFSYNEQFF
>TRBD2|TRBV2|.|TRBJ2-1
TGTGCCAGCAGTGAAGGGACTAGCGGGATTTTCTTAAATGAGCAGTTCTTC
CASSEGTSGIFLNEQFF
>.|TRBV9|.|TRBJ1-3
TGTGCCAGCAGCCCGGGGGGCAGGGCCTCTGGAAACACCATATATTTT
CASSPGGRASGNTIYF
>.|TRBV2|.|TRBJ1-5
TGTGCCAGCAGTGCGGAGAGGGGCAATAATCAGCCCCAGCATTTT
CASSAERGNNQPQHF
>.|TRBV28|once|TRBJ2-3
TGTGCCAGCAGTTTACCCTGGCAGGGGTCAGATACGCAGTATTTT
CASSLPWQGSDTQYF
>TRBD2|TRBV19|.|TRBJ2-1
TGTGCCAGTAGTCTTCTAGGACTAGCGGGCAATGAGCAGTTCTTC
CASSLLGLAGNEQFF
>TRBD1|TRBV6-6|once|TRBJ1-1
TGTGCCAGCAGTTACCCAAAGGGGACAGCAGCTGAAGCTTTCTTT
CASSYPKGTAAEAFF
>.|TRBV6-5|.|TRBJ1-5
TGTGCCAGCAGTTACTCTGGCGCTCAGCCCCAGCATTTT
CASSYSGAQPQHF
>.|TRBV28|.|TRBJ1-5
TGTGCCAGCAGTTTGTTTCAGGGAGGGGGTCAGCCCCAGCATTTT
CASSLFQGGGQPQHF
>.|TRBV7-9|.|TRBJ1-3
TGTGCCAGCAGCTTTGGAGGAAACACCATATATTTT
CASSFGGNTIYF
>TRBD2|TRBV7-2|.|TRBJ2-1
TGTGCCAGCAGCTTAGGATCTAGCGGGAGGAACAATGAGCAGTTCTTC
CASSLGSSGRNNEQFF
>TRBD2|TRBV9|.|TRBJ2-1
TGTGCCAGCAGCGTAGCTGGGGGGGAGAACTACAATGAGCAGTTCTTC
CASSVAGGENYNEQFF
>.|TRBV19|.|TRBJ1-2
TGTGCCAGTAGTCCTCTAGGGGCAGGGGTCTATGGCTACACCTTC
CASSPLGAGVYGYTF